This paragraph covers one T cell receptor beta chain sequence. The antigen this receptor binds is unknown. No quality values exist for individual bases; no much larger clone is one base distant. The donors were about 40 Caucasian individuals from Russia, aged roughly 6 to 100 years, who were systemically healthy. Approximately 10 milliliters of peripheral blood were collected from each donor into EDTA-treated Vacutainer tubes. Ficoll-Paque density-gradient centrifugation was used to isolate PBMCs, with at least 6 million per sample. Total RNA, at least 5 micrograms per sample, was extracted from PBMCs with Trizol reagent. Naive CD45RAhigh/CD27high T cell percentages were measured by flow cytometry on a PBMC aliquot from every donor. These data are taken from a study of blood T cells in healthy people across ages (dated by TCRdb to between 2015 and 2016). With respect to the entire study: In model experiments, template switching captured roughly one uniquely barcoded TCR beta cDNA molecule for every two T cells. To avoid experimental bias, donors of different ages were randomly spread across the sequencing lanes. Using deep sequencing normalized with unique cDNA molecular identifiers, the study measured how TCR beta repertoire diversity changes with age. Using the same blood draw, the study looked at two additional independent replicas of 1 million unique cDNA reads for two donors, one aged 18 to 30 and the other aged 80 or older. Donors were grouped into four age groups: young (average roughly 15 years), middle-aged (about 40), aged (roughly 67) and long-lived (82).

The junction carries 27 bases between V and J, which are trimmed by 4 bases and 8 bases respectively. From the germline V gene, CDR1 is SGHAT and CDR2 is FQNNGV. The CDR3 goes from the cysteine to the phenylalanine over 18 residues. The kept DNA is CDR3 alone, 54 bases in frame from the first base. Libraries were constructed by 5' RACE. This sample was sequenced with an Illumina HiSeq 2500. A second PCR of 7 to 11 cycles was performed with a sample-barcoded 5' primer and a J-beta primer mix. A template-switch 5' adaptor carrying 12 random nucleotides introduced a unique molecular identifier onto each TCR beta cDNA molecule. At least 3 million CDR3-containing paired-end reads were obtained from each sample. First-strand cDNA synthesis was performed from all RNA using the Mint cDNA synthesis kit, with priming by a TRBC-specific oligonucleotide. Following uracil-DNA glycosylase treatment, a first 18-cycle PCR with universal primers M1SS and BC2_uni_R was performed on all cDNA. The authors' pipeline ran thus. For normalization, 1 million high-quality reads, each with a distinct molecular identifier, were randomly selected from each sample. Instead of being binned into consensus sequences, reads that shared molecular identifiers were thrown out. MiTCR, set to a Q25 quality threshold and the strictest error-elimination algorithm, was used for CDR3 identification, clonotype clustering and error correction. A nonparametric unseen species model using Euler transformation provided a lower-bound estimate of total TCR beta diversity. In TCRdb, the public reads were trimmed at Q25 with fastp and aligned with MiXCR, with productive beta chains retained. Rows with a matching CDR3 protein are joined into one entry that keeps the most common DNA and genes. Clone size and V and J calls follow TCRdb, not the original study. The sample table records about 650,000 distinct CDR3 sequences; about 32% of these occur just once. The top ten constitute 15% to 19% of the sample.

Here is what the overall study found, with its caveats: Observed TCR beta diversity per million T cells fell roughly linearly with age, and a significant reduction was already apparent by age around 40. Total diversity estimates from one million sequenced T cells were considered lower bounds and underestimates. Compared with the aged group, the long-lived group had more naive CD4+ T cells, fewer expanded clones and increased TCR diversity, suggesting age selection. A strong correlation was found between observed TCR beta diversity and the percentage of naive T cells measured by flow cytometry. Conclusive comparison of naive and antigen-experienced compartments was prevented by the profiling of bulk unsorted PBMCs. Because the CMV infection status of the donors was unknown, age-related changes in expanded clonotypes may potentially have been confounded.

Sequencing used blood. The chain is made from TRBV11-2 and TRBJ2-1, with a weak D call of TRBD2 (6 bases match). This receptor was obtained from a woman older than 75 in good health. Donor details come from another sample of the same person, matched by shared clones. The encoded CDR3 is CASSSRLGGTNKVYEQFF. The DNA is as follows: TGTGCCAGCAGCTCAAGGTTGGGGGGAACAAACAAAGTGTATGAGCAGTTCTTC.